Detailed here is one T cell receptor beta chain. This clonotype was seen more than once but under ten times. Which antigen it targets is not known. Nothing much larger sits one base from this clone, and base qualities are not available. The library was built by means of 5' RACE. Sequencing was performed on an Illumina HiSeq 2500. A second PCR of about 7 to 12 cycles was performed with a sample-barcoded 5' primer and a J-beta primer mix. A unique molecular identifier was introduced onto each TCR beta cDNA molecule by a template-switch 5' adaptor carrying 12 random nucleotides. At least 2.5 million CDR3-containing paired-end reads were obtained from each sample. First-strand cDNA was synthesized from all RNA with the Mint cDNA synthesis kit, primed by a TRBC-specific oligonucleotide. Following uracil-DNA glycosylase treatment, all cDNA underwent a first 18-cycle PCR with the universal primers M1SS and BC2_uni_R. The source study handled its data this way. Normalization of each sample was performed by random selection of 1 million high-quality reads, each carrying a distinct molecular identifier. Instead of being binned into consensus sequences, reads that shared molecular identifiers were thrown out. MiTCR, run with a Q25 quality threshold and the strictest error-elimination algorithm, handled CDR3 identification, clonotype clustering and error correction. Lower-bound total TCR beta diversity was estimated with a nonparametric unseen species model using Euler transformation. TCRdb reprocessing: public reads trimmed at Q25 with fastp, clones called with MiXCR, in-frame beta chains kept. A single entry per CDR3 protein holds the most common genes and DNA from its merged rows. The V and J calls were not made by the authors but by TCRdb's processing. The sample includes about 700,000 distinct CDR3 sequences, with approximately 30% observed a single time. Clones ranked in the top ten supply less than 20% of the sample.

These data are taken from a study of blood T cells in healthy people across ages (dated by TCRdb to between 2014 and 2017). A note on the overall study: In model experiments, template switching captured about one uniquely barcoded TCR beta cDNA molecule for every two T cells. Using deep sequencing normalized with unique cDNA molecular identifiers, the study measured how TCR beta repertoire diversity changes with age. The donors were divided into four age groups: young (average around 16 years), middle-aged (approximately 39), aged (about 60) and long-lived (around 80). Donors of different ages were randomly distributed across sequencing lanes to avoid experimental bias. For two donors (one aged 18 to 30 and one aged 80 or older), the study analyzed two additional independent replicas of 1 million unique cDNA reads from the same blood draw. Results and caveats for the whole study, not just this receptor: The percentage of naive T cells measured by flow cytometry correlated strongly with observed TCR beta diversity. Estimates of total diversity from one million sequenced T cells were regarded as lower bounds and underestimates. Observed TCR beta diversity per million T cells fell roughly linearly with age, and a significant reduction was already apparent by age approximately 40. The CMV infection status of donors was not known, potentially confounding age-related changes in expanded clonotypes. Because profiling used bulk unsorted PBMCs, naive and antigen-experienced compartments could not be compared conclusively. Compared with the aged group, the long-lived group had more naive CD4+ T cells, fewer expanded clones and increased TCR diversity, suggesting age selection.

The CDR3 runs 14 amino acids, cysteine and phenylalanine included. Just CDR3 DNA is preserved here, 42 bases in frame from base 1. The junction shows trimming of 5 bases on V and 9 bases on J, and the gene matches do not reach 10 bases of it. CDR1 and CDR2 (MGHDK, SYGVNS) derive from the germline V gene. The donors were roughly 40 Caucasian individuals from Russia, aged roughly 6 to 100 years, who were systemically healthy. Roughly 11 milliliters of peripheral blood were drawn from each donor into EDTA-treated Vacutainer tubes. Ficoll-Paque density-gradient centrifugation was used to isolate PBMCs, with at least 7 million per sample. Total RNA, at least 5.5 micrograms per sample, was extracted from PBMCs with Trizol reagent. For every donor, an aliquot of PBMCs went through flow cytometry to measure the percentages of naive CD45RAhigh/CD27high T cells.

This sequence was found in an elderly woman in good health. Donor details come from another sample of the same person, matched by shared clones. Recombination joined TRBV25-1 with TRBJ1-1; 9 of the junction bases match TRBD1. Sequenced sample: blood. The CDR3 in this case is CASSPLGQGQKAFF. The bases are TGTGCCAGCAGTCCTTTGGGACAGGGCCAAAAAGCTTTCTTT.